The entry below gives a single T cell receptor (beta chain) sequence along with its context. Cohorts were determined from participant-reported clinical history. In Cohort 3, a recovered donor had either two negative PCRs, clearance, or symptom resolution. The data were obtained in a study of blood T cell repertoires in COVID-19. The wider study: Samples of COVID-19 (acute and convalescent) were obtained from the United States, Italy and Spain. T cells, B-cell-depleted T cells, or PBMCs provided the cDNA or gDNA that served as material.

TCRdb's copy holds only in-frame clones and misses some; the assay was immunoSEQ multiplex PCR. Of under 300,000 clones listed, just over 90% were seen once; the top ten hold 1.9%. Germline lookup yields CDR1 MNHNS and CDR2 SASEGT. This CDR3 has 15 residues. Trimming removed 2 bases at V and 0 bases at J, with 10 bases between. The material sequenced was PBMCs or T cells enriched from blood (not recorded which). This sequence was found in a woman under 30 who had recovered from COVID-19. The rearrangement links TRBV6-1 to TRBJ1-2; D is ambiguous. The CDR3 region is CASSEYDTSNYGYTF. The CDR3 DNA reads as TGTGCCAGCAGTGAATATGACACTTCTAACTATGGCTACACCTTC.